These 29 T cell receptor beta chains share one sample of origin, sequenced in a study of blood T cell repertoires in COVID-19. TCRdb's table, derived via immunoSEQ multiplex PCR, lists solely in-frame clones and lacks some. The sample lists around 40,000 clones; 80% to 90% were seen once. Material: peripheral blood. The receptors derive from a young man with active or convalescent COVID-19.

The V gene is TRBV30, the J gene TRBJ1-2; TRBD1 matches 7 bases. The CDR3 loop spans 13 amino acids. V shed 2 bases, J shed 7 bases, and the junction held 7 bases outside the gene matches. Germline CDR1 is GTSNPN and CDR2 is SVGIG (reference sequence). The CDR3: CAWSPRDRAGYTF. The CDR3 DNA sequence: TGTGCCTGGAGTCCCCGAGACAGGGCTGGCTACACCTTC.

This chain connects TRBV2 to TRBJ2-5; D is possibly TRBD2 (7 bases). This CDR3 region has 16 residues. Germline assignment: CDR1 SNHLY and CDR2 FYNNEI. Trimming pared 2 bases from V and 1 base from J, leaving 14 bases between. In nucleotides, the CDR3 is TGTGCCAGCAGTGAACGGGGGCTAGCGGCCCAAGAGACCCAGTACTTC. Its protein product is CASSERGLAAQETQYF.

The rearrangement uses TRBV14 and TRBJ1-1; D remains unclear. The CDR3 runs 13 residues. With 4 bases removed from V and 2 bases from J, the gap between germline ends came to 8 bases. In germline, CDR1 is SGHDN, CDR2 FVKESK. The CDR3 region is CASSPRSNTEAFF. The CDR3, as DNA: TGTGCCAGCAGCCCTAGGAGTAACACTGAAGCTTTCTTT.

DNA of the CDR3: TGTGCCAGCAGTTACATACAGGGGACCGACTATGGCTACACCTTC. As protein: CASSYIQGTDYGYTF. The V gene is TRBV6-5, the J gene TRBJ1-2; 7 nucleotides line up with TRBD1. Germline lookup yields CDR1 MNHEY and CDR2 SVGAGI. V trimming: 2 bases; J trimming: 3 bases; junction bases outside the gene matches: 6. The CDR3 has 15 residues.

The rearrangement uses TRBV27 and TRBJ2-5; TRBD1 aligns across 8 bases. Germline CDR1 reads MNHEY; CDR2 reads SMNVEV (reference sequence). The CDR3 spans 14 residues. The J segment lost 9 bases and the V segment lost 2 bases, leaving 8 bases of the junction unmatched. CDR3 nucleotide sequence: TGTGCCAGCAGTTTAAATCCAGGGGGCCTTCCCCAGTACTTC. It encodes CASSLNPGGLPQYF.

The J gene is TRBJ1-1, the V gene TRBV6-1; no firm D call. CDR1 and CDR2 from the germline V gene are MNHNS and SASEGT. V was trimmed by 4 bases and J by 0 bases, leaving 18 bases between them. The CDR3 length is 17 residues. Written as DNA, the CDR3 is TGTGCCAGCAGTGGCTCCCACGGGAGGACGGTGAACACTGAAGCTTTCTTT. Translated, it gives CASSGSHGRTVNTEAFF.

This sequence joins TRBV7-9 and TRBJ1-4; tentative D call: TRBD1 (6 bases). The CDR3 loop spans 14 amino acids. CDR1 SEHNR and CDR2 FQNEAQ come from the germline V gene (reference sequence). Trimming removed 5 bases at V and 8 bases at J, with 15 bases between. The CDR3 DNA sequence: TGTGCCAGCAGCCCCCGGGAGGGGGGAGAAAAACTGTTTTTT. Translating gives CASSPREGGEKLFF.

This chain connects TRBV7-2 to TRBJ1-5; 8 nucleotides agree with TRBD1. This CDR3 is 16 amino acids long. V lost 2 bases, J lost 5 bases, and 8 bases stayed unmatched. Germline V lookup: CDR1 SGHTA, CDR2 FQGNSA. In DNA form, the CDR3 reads TGTGCCAGCAGCTTACCATGGACAGGGAATTATCAGCCCCAGCATTTT. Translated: CASSLPWTGNYQPQHF. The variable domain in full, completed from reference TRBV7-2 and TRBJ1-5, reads GAGVSQSPSNKVTEKGKDVELRCDPISGHTALYWYRQSLGQGLEFLIYFQGNSAPDKSGLPSDRFSAERTGGSVSTLTIQRTQQEDSAVYLCASSLPWTGNYQPQHFGDGTRLSIL.

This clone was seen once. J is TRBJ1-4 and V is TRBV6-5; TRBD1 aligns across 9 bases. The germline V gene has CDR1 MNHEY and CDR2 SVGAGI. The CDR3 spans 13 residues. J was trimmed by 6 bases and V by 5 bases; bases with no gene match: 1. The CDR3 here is CASSRDRDEKLFF. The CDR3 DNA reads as TGTGCCAGCAGTCGGGACAGGGATGAAAAACTGTTTTTT.

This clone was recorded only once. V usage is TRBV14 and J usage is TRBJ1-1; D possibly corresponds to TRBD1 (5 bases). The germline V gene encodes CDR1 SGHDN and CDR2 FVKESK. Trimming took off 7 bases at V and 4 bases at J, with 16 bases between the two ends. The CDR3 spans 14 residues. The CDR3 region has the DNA TGTGCCAGCATTCCAAGGGAGGGGACCACTGAAGCTTTCTTT. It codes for CASIPREGTTEAFF. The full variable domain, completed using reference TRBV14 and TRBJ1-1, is EAGVTQFPSHSVIEKGQTVTLRCDPISGHDNLYWYRRVMGKEIKFLLHFVKESKQDESGMPNNRFLAERTGGTYSTLKVQPAELEDSGVYFCASIPREGTTEAFFGQGTRLTVV.

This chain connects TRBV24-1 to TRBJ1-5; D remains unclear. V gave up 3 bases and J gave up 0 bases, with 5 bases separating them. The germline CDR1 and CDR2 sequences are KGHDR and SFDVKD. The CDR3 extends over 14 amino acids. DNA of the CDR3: TGTGCCACCAGTGATCAGTATAGCAATCAGCCCCAGCATTTT. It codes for CATSDQYSNQPQHF.

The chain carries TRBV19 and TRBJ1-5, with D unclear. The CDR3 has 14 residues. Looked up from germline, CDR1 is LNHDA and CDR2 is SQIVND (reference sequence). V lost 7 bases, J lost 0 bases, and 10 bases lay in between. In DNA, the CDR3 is TGTGCCAGTACTCTCCGGGATAGCAATCAGCCCCAGCATTTT. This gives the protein CASTLRDSNQPQHF. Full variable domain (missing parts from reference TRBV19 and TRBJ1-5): DGGITQSPKYLFRKEGQNVTLSCEQNLNHDAMYWYRQDPGQGLRLIYYSQIVNDFQKGDIAEGYSVSREKKESFPLTVTSAQKNPTAFYLCASTLRDSNQPQHFGDGTRLSIL.

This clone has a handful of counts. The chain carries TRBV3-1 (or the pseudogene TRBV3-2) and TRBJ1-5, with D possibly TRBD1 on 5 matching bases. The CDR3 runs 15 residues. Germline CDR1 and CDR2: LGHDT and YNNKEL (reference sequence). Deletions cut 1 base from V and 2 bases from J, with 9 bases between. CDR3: CASSQASTGNQPQHF. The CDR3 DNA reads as TGTGCCAGCAGCCAAGCATCGACAGGCAATCAGCCCCAGCATTTT.

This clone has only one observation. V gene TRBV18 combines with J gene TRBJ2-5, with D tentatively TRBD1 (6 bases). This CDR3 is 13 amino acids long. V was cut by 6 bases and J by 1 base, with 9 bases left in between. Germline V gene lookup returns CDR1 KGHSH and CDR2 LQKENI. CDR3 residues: CASSRGFQETQYF. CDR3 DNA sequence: TGTGCCAGCTCCAGGGGTTTCCAAGAGACCCAGTACTTC. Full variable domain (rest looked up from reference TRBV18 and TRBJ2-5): NAGVMQNPRHLVRRRGQEARLRCSPMKGHSHVYWYRQLPEEGLKFMVYLQKENIIDESGMPKERFSAEFPKEGPSILRIQQVVRGDSAAYFCASSRGFQETQYFGPGTRLLVL.

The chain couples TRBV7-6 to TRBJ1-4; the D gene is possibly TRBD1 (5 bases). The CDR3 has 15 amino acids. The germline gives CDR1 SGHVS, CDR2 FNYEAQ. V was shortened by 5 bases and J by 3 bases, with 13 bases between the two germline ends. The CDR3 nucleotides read TGTGCCAGCAGCCCCCCGACAGCTTCTAATGAAAAACTGTTTTTT. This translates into CASSPPTASNEKLFF.

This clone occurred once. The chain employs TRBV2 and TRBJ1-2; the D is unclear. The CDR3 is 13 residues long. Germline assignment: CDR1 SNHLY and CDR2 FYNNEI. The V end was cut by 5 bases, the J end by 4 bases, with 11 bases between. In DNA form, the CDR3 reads TGTGCCAGCAGTATACTTGGTGTCTATGGCTACACCTTC. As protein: CASSILGVYGYTF. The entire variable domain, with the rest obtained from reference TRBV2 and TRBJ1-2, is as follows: EPEVTQTPSHQVTQMGQEVILRCVPISNHLYFYWYRQILGQKVEFLVSFYNNEISEKSEIFDDQFSVERPDGSNFTLKIRSTKLEDSAMYFCASSILGVYGYTFGSGTRLTVV.

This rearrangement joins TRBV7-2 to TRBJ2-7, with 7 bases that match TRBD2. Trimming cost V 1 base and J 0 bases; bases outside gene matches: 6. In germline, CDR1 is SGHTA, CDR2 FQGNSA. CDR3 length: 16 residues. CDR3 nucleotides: TGTGCCAGCAGCTTAGTTTGGGGGGGTACCTCCTACGAGCAGTACGTC. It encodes CASSLVWGGTSYEQYV.

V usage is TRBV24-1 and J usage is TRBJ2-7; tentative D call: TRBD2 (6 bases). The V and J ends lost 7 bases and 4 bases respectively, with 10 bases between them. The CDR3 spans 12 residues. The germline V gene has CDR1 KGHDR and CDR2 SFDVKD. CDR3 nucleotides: TGTGCCACCAGCCCGGGAGCTTACGAGCAGTACTTC. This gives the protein CATSPGAYEQYF.

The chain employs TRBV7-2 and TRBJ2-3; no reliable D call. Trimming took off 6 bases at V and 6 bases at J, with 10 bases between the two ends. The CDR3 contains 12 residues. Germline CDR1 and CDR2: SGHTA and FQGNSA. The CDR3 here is CASSLTSDTQYF. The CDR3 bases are TGTGCCAGCAGTCTGACTTCTGATACGCAGTATTTT.

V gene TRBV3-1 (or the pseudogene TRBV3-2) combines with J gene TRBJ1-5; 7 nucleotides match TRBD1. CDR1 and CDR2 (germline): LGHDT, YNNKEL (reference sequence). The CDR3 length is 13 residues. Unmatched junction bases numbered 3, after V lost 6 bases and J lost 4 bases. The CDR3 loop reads CASSATGNQPQHF. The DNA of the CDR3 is TGTGCCAGCAGTGCGACAGGGAATCAGCCCCAGCATTTT.

The CDR3 loop is CASSYIAGDTGELFF. DNA of the CDR3: TGTGCCAGCAGTTACATCGCGGGAGACACCGGGGAGCTGTTTTTT. The chain combines TRBV6-5 with TRBJ2-2, with 7 positions matching TRBD2. Unmatched junction bases numbered 3, after V lost 2 bases and J lost 3 bases. The CDR3 is 15 amino acids. Germline V gene data show CDR1 as MNHEY and CDR2 as SVGAGI.

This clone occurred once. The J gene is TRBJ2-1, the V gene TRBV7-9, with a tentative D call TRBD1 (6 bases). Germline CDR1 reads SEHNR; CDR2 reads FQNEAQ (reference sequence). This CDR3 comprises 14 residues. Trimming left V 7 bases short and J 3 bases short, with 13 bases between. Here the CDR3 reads CASTRDTVYNEQFF. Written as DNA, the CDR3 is TGTGCCAGCACCCGGGACACGGTCTACAATGAGCAGTTCTTC.

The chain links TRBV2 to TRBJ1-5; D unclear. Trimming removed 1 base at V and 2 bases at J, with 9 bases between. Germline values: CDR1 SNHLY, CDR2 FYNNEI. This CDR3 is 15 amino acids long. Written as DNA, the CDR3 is TGTGCCAGCAGTGAAGGAGGTTTTCGCAATCAGCCCCAGCATTTT. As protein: CASSEGGFRNQPQHF.

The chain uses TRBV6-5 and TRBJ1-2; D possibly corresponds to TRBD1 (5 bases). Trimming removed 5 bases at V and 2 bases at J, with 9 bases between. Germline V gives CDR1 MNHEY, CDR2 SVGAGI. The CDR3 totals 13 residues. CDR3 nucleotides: TGTGCCAGCAGTAAACAGGAGAACTATGGCTACACCTTC. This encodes CASSKQENYGYTF.

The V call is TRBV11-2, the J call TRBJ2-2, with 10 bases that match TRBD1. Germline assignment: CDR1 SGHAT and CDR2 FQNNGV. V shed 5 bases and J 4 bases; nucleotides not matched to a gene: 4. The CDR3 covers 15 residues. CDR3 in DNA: TGTGCCAGCAGCAGACAGGGGGCGATCACCGGGGAGCTGTTTTTT. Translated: CASSRQGAITGELFF.

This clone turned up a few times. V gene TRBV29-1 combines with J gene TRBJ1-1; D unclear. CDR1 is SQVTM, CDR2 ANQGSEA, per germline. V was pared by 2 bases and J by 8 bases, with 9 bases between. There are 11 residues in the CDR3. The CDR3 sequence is CSVEFGVEAFF. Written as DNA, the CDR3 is TGCAGCGTTGAATTTGGAGTAGAAGCTTTCTTT.

The CDR3 is CASSVSGTKAEAFF. The CDR3 DNA reads as TGCGCCAGCAGTGTGTCGGGTACGAAGGCTGAAGCTTTCTTT. This chain uses TRBV5-1 with TRBJ1-1, with unresolved D. There are 14 residues in the CDR3. Germline V gene lookup returns CDR1 SGHRS and CDR2 YFSETQ. V shed 5 bases and J shed 6 bases, with 17 bases lying between them. Together with reference TRBV5-1 and TRBJ1-1, the CDR3 gives the full variable domain: KAGVTQTPRYLIKTRGQQVTLSCSPISGHRSVSWYQQTPGQGLQFLFEYFSETQRNKGNFPGRFSGRQFSNSRSEMNVSTLELGDSALYLCASSVSGTKAEAFFGQGTRLTVV.

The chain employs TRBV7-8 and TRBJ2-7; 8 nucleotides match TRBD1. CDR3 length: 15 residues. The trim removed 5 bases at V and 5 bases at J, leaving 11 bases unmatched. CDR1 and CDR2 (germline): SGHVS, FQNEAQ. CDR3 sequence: CASSATGTGSDEQYF. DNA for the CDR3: TGTGCCAGCAGCGCTACCGGGACAGGTTCTGACGAGCAGTACTTC.

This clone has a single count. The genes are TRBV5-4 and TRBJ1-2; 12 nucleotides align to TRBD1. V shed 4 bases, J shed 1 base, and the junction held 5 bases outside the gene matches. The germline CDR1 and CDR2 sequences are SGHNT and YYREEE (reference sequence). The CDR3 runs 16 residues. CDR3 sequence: CASSKGQGANNYGYTF. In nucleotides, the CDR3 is TGTGCCAGCAGCAAGGGACAGGGGGCTAATAACTATGGCTACACCTTC.